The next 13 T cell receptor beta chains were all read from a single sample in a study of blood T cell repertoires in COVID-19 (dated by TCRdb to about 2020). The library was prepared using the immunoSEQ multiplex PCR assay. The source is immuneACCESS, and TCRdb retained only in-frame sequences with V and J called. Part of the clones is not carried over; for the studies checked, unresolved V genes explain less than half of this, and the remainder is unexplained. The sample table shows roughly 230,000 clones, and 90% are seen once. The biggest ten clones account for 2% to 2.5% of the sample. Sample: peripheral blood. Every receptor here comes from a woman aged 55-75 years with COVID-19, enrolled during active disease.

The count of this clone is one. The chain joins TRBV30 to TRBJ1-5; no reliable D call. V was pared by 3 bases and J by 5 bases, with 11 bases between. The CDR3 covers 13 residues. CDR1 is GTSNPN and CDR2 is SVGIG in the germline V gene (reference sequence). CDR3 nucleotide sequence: TGTGCCTGGAGCCCTGACACTGATCAGCCCCAGCATTTT. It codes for CAWSPDTDQPQHF.

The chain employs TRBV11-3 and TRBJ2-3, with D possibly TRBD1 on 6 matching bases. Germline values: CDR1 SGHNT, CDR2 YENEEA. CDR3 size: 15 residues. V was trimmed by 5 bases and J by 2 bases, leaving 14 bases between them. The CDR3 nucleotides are TGTGCCAGCAGCCAACAGGGCCTTTCCACAGATACGCAGTATTTT. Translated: CASSQQGLSTDTQYF. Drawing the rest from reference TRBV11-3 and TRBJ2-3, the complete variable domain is EAGVVQSPRYKIIEKKQPVAFWCNPISGHNTLYWYLQNLGQGPELLIRYENEEAVDDSQLPKDRFSAERLKGVDSTLKIQPAELGDSAVYLCASSQQGLSTDTQYFGPGTRLTVL.

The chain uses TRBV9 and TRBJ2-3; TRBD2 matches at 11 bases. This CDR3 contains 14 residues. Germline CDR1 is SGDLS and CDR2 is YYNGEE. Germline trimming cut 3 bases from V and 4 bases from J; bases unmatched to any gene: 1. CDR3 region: CASSAGLAADTQYF. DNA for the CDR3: TGTGCCAGCAGCGCGGGACTAGCGGCAGATACGCAGTATTTT.

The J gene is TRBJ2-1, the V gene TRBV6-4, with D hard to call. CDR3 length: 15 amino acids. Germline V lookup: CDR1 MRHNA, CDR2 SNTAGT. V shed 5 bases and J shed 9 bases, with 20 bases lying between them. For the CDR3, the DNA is TGTGCCAGCAGTACAGACCACCGCGTAGATAGTGAGCAGTTCTTC. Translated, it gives CASSTDHRVDSEQFF.

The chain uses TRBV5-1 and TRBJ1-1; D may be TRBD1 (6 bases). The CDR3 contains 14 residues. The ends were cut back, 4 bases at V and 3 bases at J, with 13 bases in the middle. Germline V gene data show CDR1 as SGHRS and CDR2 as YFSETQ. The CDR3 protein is CASSPRDTYTEAFF. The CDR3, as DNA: TGCGCCAGCAGCCCCCGGGACACCTACACTGAAGCTTTCTTT.

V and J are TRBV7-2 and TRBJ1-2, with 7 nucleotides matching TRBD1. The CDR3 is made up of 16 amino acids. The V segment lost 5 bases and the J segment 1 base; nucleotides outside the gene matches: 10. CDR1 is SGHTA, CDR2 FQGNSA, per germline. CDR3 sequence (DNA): TGTGCCAGCAGCGTGGGCCCGGGACAGAGTAACTATGGCTACACCTTC. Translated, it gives CASSVGPGQSNYGYTF.

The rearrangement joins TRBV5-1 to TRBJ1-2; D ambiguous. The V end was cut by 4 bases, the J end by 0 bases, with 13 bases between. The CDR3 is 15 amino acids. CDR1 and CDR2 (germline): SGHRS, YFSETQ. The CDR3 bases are TGCGCCAGCAGCCCCGGAGGGTCCGCTAACTATGGCTACACCTTC. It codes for CASSPGGSANYGYTF.

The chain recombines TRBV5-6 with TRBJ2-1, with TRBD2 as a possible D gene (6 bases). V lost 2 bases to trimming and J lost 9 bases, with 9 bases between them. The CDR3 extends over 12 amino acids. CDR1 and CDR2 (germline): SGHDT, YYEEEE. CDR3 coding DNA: TGTGCCAGCAGCTTCGTGGGGGGTGAGCAGTTCTTC. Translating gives CASSFVGGEQFF.

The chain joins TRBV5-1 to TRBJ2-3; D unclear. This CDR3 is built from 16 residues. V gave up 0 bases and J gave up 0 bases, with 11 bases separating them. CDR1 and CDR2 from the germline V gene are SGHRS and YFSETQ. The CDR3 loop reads CASSLGAKSSTDTQYF. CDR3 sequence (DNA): TGCGCCAGCAGCTTGGGAGCCAAGTCTAGCACAGATACGCAGTATTTT.

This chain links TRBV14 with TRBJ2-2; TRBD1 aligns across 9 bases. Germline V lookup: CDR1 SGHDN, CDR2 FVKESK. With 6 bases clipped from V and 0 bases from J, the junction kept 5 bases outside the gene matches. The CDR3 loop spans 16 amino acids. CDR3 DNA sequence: TGTGCCAGCAGTCGGCGGGACAGGGCGAACACCGGGGAGCTGTTTTTT. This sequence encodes CASSRRDRANTGELFF.

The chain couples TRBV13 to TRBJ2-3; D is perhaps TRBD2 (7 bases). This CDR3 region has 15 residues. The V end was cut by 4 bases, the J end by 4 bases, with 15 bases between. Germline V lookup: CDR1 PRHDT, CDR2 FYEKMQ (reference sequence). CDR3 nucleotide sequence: TGTGCCAGCAGCTCCTCGGGGGGCCGCCCAGATACGCAGTATTTT. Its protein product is CASSSSGGRPDTQYF. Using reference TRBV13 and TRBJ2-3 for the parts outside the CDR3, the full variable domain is AAGVIQSPRHLIKEKRETATLKCYPIPRHDTVYWYQQGPGQDPQFLISFYEKMQSDKGSIPDRFSAQQFSDYHSELNMSSLELGDSALYFCASSSSGGRPDTQYFGPGTRLTVL.

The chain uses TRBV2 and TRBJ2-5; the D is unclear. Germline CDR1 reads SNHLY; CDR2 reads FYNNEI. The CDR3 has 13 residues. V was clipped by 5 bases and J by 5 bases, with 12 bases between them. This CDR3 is CASSLFPQETQYF. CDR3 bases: TGTGCCAGCAGTTTATTTCCTCAGGAGACCCAGTACTTC.

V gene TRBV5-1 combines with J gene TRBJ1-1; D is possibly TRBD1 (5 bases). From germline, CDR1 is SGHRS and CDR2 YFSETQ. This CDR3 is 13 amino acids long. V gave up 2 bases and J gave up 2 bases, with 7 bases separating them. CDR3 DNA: TGCGCCAGCAGCTTCGACAGTAACACTGAAGCTTTCTTT. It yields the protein CASSFDSNTEAFF.